This paragraph covers one T cell receptor beta chain sequence. Authors' data handling: The assay estimated nucleated cells by amplifying reference gene primers. Clones were sequenced by immunoSEQ multiplex PCR, and TCRdb holds only the in-frame ones, with some missing. V, J and clone size were drawn from that table, and D and trimming were deduced from the DNA. This sample has 100,000 to 150,000 clones, with roughly four fifths found just once. The record originates from a study of blood T cell repertoires in COVID-19. Background on the study: Italy, Spain and the United States were the sources of the convalescent and acute COVID-19 samples.

The length of the CDR3 is 14 residues. Germline trimming cut 6 bases from V and 3 bases from J; bases unmatched to any gene: 1. Germline V gene data show CDR1 as SNHLY and CDR2 as FYNNEI. One Seattle source followed patients from active infection through their disease course. The chain recombines TRBV2 with TRBJ2-1; 11 positions match TRBD2. Material: peripheral blood. The origin of this receptor is a man younger than 45 with COVID-19, enrolled during active disease. The CDR3 DNA sequence: TGTGCCAGCAGGGGGACTAGCGGCTACAATGAGCAGTTCTTC. Translation: CASRGTSGYNEQFF.